This T cell receptor beta chain originates from a study of neoadjuvant anti-PD-1 for oral cavity cancer. Overall study: Most patients had three to four biweekly doses of 3 mg/kg nivolumab before resection.

Most PBMC samples had roughly 0.45 ug input DNA in six replicates. Method: immunoSEQ multiplex PCR; TCRdb's copy keeps in-frame clones and lacks some. Of over 13,000 clones listed, 70% to 80% were seen once; the top ten hold approximately 2%. Patients had HPV-negative, locally advanced oral cavity squamous cell carcinoma. Looked up from germline, CDR1 is DFQATT and CDR2 is SNEGSKA (reference sequence). V was shortened by 6 bases and J by 8 bases, with 8 bases between the two germline ends. CDR3 length: 10 amino acids. The chain uses TRBV20-1 and TRBJ2-1; D not resolved. This TCR was recovered from a person between 40 and 85 years old with oral cavity squamous cell carcinoma. The sequencing here drew on PBMCs, taken before nivolumab (anti-PD-1) treatment. CDR3 coding DNA: TGCAGTGCGACCCGCCATGAGCAGTTCTTC. Its translation is CSATRHEQFF.